This is a list of T cell receptor beta chains from one sample in a study of blood T cell repertoires in COVID-19. The protocol was immunoSEQ multiplex PCR, while the TCRdb copy is restricted to in-frame clones and leaves out a portion. This sample has 110,000 to 150,000 clones; 75% to 90% occur once, and the top ten carry roughly 3.2%. The source material was peripheral blood. These receptors were collected from a woman aged 60-75 years with active COVID-19. Each CDR3 is given with its conserved first and last residue. The D gene is left open where the match is weak. Not all rows give a size; the values are once, few, many and, for expanded clones, a class.

TRBJ2-3 | NA | TRBV5-6 | TRBD2 | TGTGCCAGCAGGTCGGGACTAGCGGTCACAGATACGCAGTATTTT | CASRSGLAVTDTQYF
TRBJ1-1 | NA | TRBV7-3 | NA | TGTGCCAGCGCGTCGAATATCATGAACACTGAAGCTTTCTTT | CASASNIMNTEAFF
TRBJ2-3 | NA | TRBV5-1 | TRBD2 | TGCGCCAGCAGCTTGGATAGCGGGAGAGGAGATACGCAGTATTTT | CASSLDSGRGDTQYF
TRBJ2-7 | NA | TRBV6-5 | NA | TGTGCCAGCAGTTCCCCTTCGACAGCAACCTACGAGCAGTACTTC | CASSSPSTATYEQYF
TRBJ2-5 | NA | TRBV27 | TRBD1 | TGTGCCAGCAGTCGGCTTGGACAGGGGGCCCCACAGTACTTC | CASSRLGQGAPQYF
TRBJ2-7 | NA | TRBV5-6 | NA | TGTGCCAGCAGCTTGGAGGCAGGCGTATACGAGCAGTACTTC | CASSLEAGVYEQYF
TRBJ1-1 | NA | TRBV29-1 | TRBD1 | TGCAGCGGTGACAGGGGGAACACTGAAGCTTTCTTT | CSGDRGNTEAFF
TRBJ2-1 | few | TRBV9 | TRBD2 | TGTGCCAGCAGCGTAGGCGGGGGTGCCTACAATGAGCAGTTCTTC | CASSVGGGAYNEQFF
TRBJ2-5 | NA | TRBV6-2/TRBV6-3 | NA | TGTGCCAGCAGTATCGGAGGAGAGACCCAGTACTTC | CASSIGGETQYF
TRBJ1-2 | NA | TRBV28 | TRBD1 | TGTGCCAGCAGAGGGACAGGGCCCACCTATGGCTACACCTTC | CASRGTGPTYGYTF
TRBJ1-2 | NA | TRBV30 | TRBD1 | TGTGCCTGGAGTGACCTAACAGGGGGGGGCTACACCTTC | CAWSDLTGGGYTF
TRBJ2-3 | NA | TRBV6-6 | TRBD2 | TGTGCCAGCAGTTACTCGGGACTAGGCACAGATACGCAGTATTTT | CASSYSGLGTDTQYF
TRBJ2-7 | NA | TRBV25-1 | NA | TGTGCCAGCAGTGACGGACAACTCCTCTCCTACGAGCAGTACTTC | CASSDGQLLSYEQYF
TRBJ2-1 | NA | TRBV7-9 | TRBD2 | TGTGCCAGCAGCTTACGGGCTAGCGGGAGGAATGAGCAGTTCTTC | CASSLRASGRNEQFF
TRBJ1-2 | NA | TRBV7-9 | NA | TGTGCCAGCAGCCCTCAGGGAACCTCGGGCTATGGCTACACCTTC | CASSPQGTSGYGYTF
TRBJ1-2 | NA | TRBV3-1/TRBV3-2 | NA | TGTGCCAGCAGCCAAGCCGCTAACTATGGCTACACCTTC | CASSQAANYGYTF
TRBJ2-1 | NA | TRBV6-5 | TRBD2 | TGTGCCAGCAACGAGGGACTAGCGGGGTACAATGAGCAGTTCTTC | CASNEGLAGYNEQFF
TRBJ2-3 | NA | TRBV20-1 | TRBD2 | TGCAGTGCTAGTCGGGCTAGCGGGAGAGGGACAGATACGCAGTATTTT | CSASRASGRGTDTQYF
TRBJ1-1 | NA | TRBV7-6 | NA | TGTGCCAGCAGCCAATCGACCTCGGGGGTGGGCACTGAAGCTTTCTTT | CASSQSTSGVGTEAFF
TRBJ2-7 | NA | TRBV27 | NA | TGTGCCAGCAGTTCTAGGGGGGGGAACTACGAGCAGTACTTC | CASSSRGGNYEQYF
TRBJ2-1 | NA | TRBV9 | TRBD2 | TGTGCCAGCAGCATTACTAGCGGGAATATCTATGAGCAGTTCTTC | CASSITSGNIYEQFF
TRBJ2-1 | NA | TRBV21-1 | NA | TGTGCCAGCAGCAAAACGTGGGCTCGGCAGGGGGCCAATGAGCAGTTCTTC | CASSKTWARQGANEQFF
TRBJ1-2 | NA | TRBV6-2/TRBV6-3 | TRBD1 | TGTGCCAGCAGTGTCTGGACAGGGAATGGCTACACCTTC | CASSVWTGNGYTF
TRBJ2-1 | once | TRBV28 | NA | TGTGCCAGCAATACTGATGAGCAGTTCTTC | CASNTDEQFF
TRBJ1-1 | NA | TRBV28 | NA | TGTGCCAGCAGCCACTTATTCAGGTCGGGGACTGAAGCTTTCTTT | CASSHLFRSGTEAFF
TRBJ1-5 | few | TRBV19 | TRBD1 | TGTGCCAGTAGTGTTCAATTCCGGGACAGACTTAAGCCCCAGCATTTT | CASSVQFRDRLKPQHF
TRBJ2-1 | NA | TRBV11-1 | TRBD2 | TGTGCCAGCAGCTTGGGGTCGAGCGGGAGATATGAGCAGTTCTTC | CASSLGSSGRYEQFF
TRBJ1-1 | NA | TRBV5-4 | NA | TGTGCCAGCAGCTTGCAATCCGGGAGGGGGGAAGCTTTCTTT | CASSLQSGRGEAFF
TRBJ2-3 | NA | TRBV10-2 | NA | TGCGCCAGCAGTGAGTCGCCGACTAGCACAGATACGCAGTATTTT | CASSESPTSTDTQYF
TRBJ2-5 | NA | TRBV4-3 | TRBD1 | TGCGCCAGCAGCCAAGATAAGGGGGCAGGGGAGACCCAGTACTTC | CASSQDKGAGETQYF
TRBJ1-1 | NA | TRBV5-1 | NA | TGCGCCACCGGGACACCGAACACTGAAGCTTTCTTT | CATGTPNTEAFF
TRBJ2-3 | NA | TRBV2 | NA | TGTGCCAGCAGTGCTATGATAGGCACAGATACGCAGTATTTT | CASSAMIGTDTQYF
TRBJ2-3 | NA | TRBV7-2 | TRBD2 | TGTGCCAGCAGCTTGGGACTAGCAGATACGCAGTATTTT | CASSLGLADTQYF
TRBJ1-2 | few | TRBV30 | TRBD1 | TGTGCCTGGACCCCCCTAGGACAGGGAGACTATGGCTACACCTTC | CAWTPLGQGDYGYTF
TRBJ2-1 | NA | TRBV7-2 | NA | TGTGCCAGCAGCTTAGAGGCGGGGCGCCAGTTCTTC | CASSLEAGRQFF
TRBJ1-5 | once | TRBV28 | TRBD1 | TGTGCCAGCAGTTTATCGGACAGGGGATATCAGCCCCAGCATTTT | CASSLSDRGYQPQHF
TRBJ1-2 | NA | TRBV27 | NA | TGTGCCAGCAGTTTAGGGCAGAACTATGGCTACACCTTC | CASSLGQNYGYTF